Shown below are 30 T cell receptor beta chains from a single sample sequenced in a study of CD8+ T cells in alopecia areata. RNA was extracted and reverse transcribed into cDNA as the sequencing template. The protocol was immunoSEQ multiplex PCR, while the TCRdb copy is restricted to in-frame clones and leaves out a portion. The table includes a few hundred thousand clones, under 70% detected once. The sample in question was CD4+ T cells sorted from blood, obtained at week 0. The receptors come from a human donor with alopecia areata.

The chain joins TRBV15 to TRBJ2-3; perhaps TRBD2 as D (7 bases). With 0 bases removed from V and 1 base from J, the gap between germline ends came to 11 bases. The CDR3 loop spans 16 amino acids. The germline gives CDR1 LNHNV, CDR2 YYDKDF (reference sequence). DNA of the CDR3: TGTGCCACCAGCAGAGATCGGGGGGCTGGCACAGATACGCAGTATTTT. Translation: CATSRDRGAGTDTQYF.

There are a few counts of this clone. The V call is TRBV30, the J call TRBJ1-5; 8 bases align to TRBD1. The germline V gene has CDR1 GTSNPN and CDR2 SVGIG (reference sequence). The ends lost 5 bases at V and 1 base at J; junction bases unmatched: 4. The CDR3 extends over 14 amino acids. CDR3 in amino acids: CAWAWTGSNQPQHF. The CDR3 DNA follows: TGTGCCTGGGCCTGGACAGGGAGCAATCAGCCCCAGCATTTT.

Sample share makes this clone medium-sized. The chain carries TRBV29-1 and TRBJ1-2; D may be TRBD1 (6 bases). V was clipped by 3 bases and J by 7 bases, with 12 bases between them. The CDR3 has 12 residues. Germline V lookup: CDR1 SQVTM, CDR2 ANQGSEA. CDR3 DNA sequence: TGCAGCGTTGATCTGGGGGCGGGTGGCTACACCTTC. Amino acid sequence: CSVDLGAGGYTF.

The V call is TRBV7-9, the J call TRBJ2-1; TRBD1 matches at 7 bases. J was trimmed by 6 bases and V by 5 bases; bases with no gene match: 4. Germline values: CDR1 SEHNR, CDR2 FQNEAQ (reference sequence). The CDR3 sequence is 13 residues long. The CDR3 nucleotides read TGTGCCAGCAGCCCGGGACAGCCCAATGAGCAGTTCTTC. Amino acids: CASSPGQPNEQFF.

This clone was found a few times. This chain links TRBV7-2 with TRBJ2-7; D might be TRBD2 (6 bases). Germline-derived CDR1 and CDR2 are SGHTA and FQGNSA. V lost 0 bases, J lost 0 bases, and 18 bases lay in between. The CDR3 runs 18 residues. The CDR3 protein is CASSLALGSSASSYEQYF. The CDR3 nucleotides are TGTGCCAGCAGCTTAGCGCTGGGCTCTAGCGCATCCTCCTACGAGCAGTACTTC.

This rearrangement joins TRBV27 to TRBJ1-2; the match to TRBD1 covers 7 bases. V shed 6 bases, J shed 4 bases, and the junction held 5 bases outside the gene matches. Per germline, CDR1 MNHEY and CDR2 SMNVEV (reference sequence). The CDR3 spans 13 residues. In DNA, the CDR3 is TGTGCCAGCAGCACCACAGGGGCCTATGGCTACACCTTC. Protein product: CASSTTGAYGYTF.

In this sample, this clone turned up once. The V call is TRBV10-3, the J call TRBJ2-1, with 11 bases fitting TRBD2. CDR1 ENHRY and CDR2 SYGVKD come from the germline V gene. Trimming at V came to 0 bases and at J to 13 bases, leaving 2 bases not matched to a gene. CDR3 length: 13 amino acids. The CDR3 here is CAISESLAGGQFF. Here the CDR3 DNA reads TGTGCCATCAGTGAGTCCCTAGCGGGGGGCCAGTTCTTC.

The chain employs TRBV7-8 and TRBJ2-1; D possibly corresponds to TRBD1 (6 bases). The CDR3 runs to 14 residues. With 3 bases removed from V and 9 bases from J, the gap between germline ends came to 15 bases. Germline V gene data show CDR1 as SGHVS and CDR2 as FQNEAQ. The chain's CDR3 is CASSLRLQGGEQFF. The CDR3 bases are TGTGCCAGCAGCTTGCGGTTACAGGGTGGTGAGCAGTTCTTC.

The J gene is TRBJ1-3, the V gene TRBV9; 7 nucleotides match TRBD1. Trimming removed 0 bases from V and 4 bases from J; junction bases left unmatched: 4. In germline, CDR1 is SGDLS, CDR2 YYNGEE. This CDR3 spans 15 amino acids. The DNA for the CDR3 is TGTGCCAGCAGCGTAGACGGACAGGAAGGAAACACCATATATTTT. As protein: CASSVDGQEGNTIYF.

This clone has only a few counts. V is TRBV5-1 and J is TRBJ2-7; weak D call: TRBD1 (5 bases). V lost 0 bases to trimming and J lost 3 bases, with 7 bases between them. Germline V gene data show CDR1 as SGHRS and CDR2 as YFSETQ. There are 13 residues in the CDR3. This chain's CDR3 is CASSLVGVYEQYF. In DNA, the CDR3 is TGCGCCAGCAGCTTGGTAGGGGTCTACGAGCAGTACTTC.

The V and J genes are TRBV10-3 and TRBJ2-1; TRBD1 matches at 12 bases. V gave up 6 bases and J gave up 8 bases; unmatched junction bases: 8. The CDR3 has 15 residues. CDR1 is ENHRY and CDR2 is SYGVKD in the germline V gene. The CDR3 sequence: CAIRAGTGGIDEQFF. CDR3 DNA sequence: TGTGCCATCAGAGCCGGGACAGGGGGCATCGATGAGCAGTTCTTC.

Only one count was recorded for this clone. The rearrangement joins TRBV15 to TRBJ1-6; D remains ambiguous. CDR1 and CDR2 (germline): LNHNV, YYDKDF (reference sequence). The ends were cut back, 0 bases at V and 17 bases at J, with 14 bases in the middle. The CDR3 length is 13 residues. The CDR3 DNA reads TGTGCCACCAGCAGAGATGCGAGCTCCCTATTCCACTTT. Its protein is CATSRDASSLFHF.

This rearrangement joins TRBV5-6 to TRBJ2-3, with 9 bases lining up with TRBD1. The CDR3 is made up of 16 amino acids. From germline, CDR1 is SGHDT and CDR2 YYEEEE. V shed 2 bases and J 3 bases; nucleotides not matched to a gene: 7. Here the CDR3 reads CASSFKLGQGTDTQYF. DNA of the CDR3: TGTGCCAGCAGCTTCAAATTGGGACAGGGTACAGATACGCAGTATTTT.

This clone was picked up a small number of times. The V and J genes are TRBV6-5 and TRBJ2-5; the D gene could be TRBD1 or TRBD2 (5 bases each). The CDR3 sequence is 13 residues long. Looked up from germline, CDR1 is MNHEY and CDR2 is SVGAGI. Trimming cost V 8 bases and J 5 bases, with 15 bases left between them. The CDR3 spells CASRGEARETQYF. CDR3 bases: TGTGCCAGCCGAGGGGAAGCTAGGGAGACCCAGTACTTC.

This chain joins TRBV4-3 and TRBJ2-3, with TRBD2 matching over 12 bases. The trim removed 5 bases at V and 5 bases at J, leaving 8 bases unmatched. This CDR3 is 16 amino acids long. Per germline, CDR1 LGHNA and CDR2 YSLEER. The CDR3 sequence: CASSSQTSGGRDTQYF. The CDR3 DNA sequence: TGCGCCAGCAGCTCACAGACTAGCGGGGGTAGAGATACGCAGTATTTT.

The genes are TRBV13 and TRBJ2-3; 9 bases agree with TRBD2. V dropped 1 base and J dropped 1; count of bases not matched to a gene: 6. This CDR3 has 17 residues. CDR1 and CDR2 from the germline V gene are PRHDT and FYEKMQ (reference sequence). The CDR3 region has the DNA TGTGCCAGCAGCTTAGCGGTAGCGGGGGCCCGCACAGATACGCAGTATTTT. This translates into CASSLAVAGARTDTQYF.

V gene TRBV6-1 combines with J gene TRBJ1-2; D is possibly TRBD1 (6 bases). Germline CDR1 is MNHNS and CDR2 is SASEGT. The CDR3 covers 17 residues. The germline V and J ends were trimmed by 4 bases and 2 bases, with 20 bases remaining between them. CDR3 amino acids: CASSGGRGTNSNYGYTF. The DNA of the CDR3 is TGTGCCAGCAGTGGGGGCAGGGGCACCAATTCGAACTATGGCTACACCTTC.

This chain uses TRBV29-1 with TRBJ2-3; D is unclear. This CDR3 region has 14 residues. V dropped 5 bases and J dropped 0 bases, with 12 bases sitting between them. The germline V gene has CDR1 SQVTM and CDR2 ANQGSEA. CDR3 sequence: CSVPKLTSTDTQYF. The DNA of the CDR3 is TGCAGCGTTCCTAAACTAACTAGCACAGATACGCAGTATTTT.

Here the CDR3 reads CAWSVPPGELFF. The CDR3 DNA reads as TGTGCCTGGAGTGTACCCCCCGGGGAGCTGTTTTTT. V is TRBV30 and J is TRBJ2-2; D gene unclear. The CDR3 runs 12 residues. V lost 0 bases to trimming and J lost 6 bases, with 5 bases between them. Germline V gene lookup returns CDR1 GTSNPN and CDR2 SVGIG (reference sequence).

This clone came up a few times. The rearrangement uses TRBV29-1 and TRBJ2-5; TRBD2 agrees at 9 bases. The CDR3 contains 14 residues. Germline values: CDR1 SQVTM, CDR2 ANQGSEA. J gave up 5 bases and V 6 bases, and 10 bases lay outside the gene matches. For the CDR3, the DNA is TGCAGCGTAGGCCCCGGGACTAGCCGCGAGACCCAGTACTTC. It codes for CSVGPGTSRETQYF.

V is TRBV9 and J is TRBJ1-1; D is uncertain. Germline CDR1 and CDR2: SGDLS and YYNGEE. The length of the CDR3 is 12 residues. Trimming removed 3 bases from V and 2 bases from J, with 5 bases in between. The CDR3 coding sequence is TGTGCCAGCAGCGCCCTTAACACTGAAGCTTTCTTT. As protein: CASSALNTEAFF.

The chain employs TRBV4-2 and TRBJ2-7; D might be TRBD1 or TRBD2, each matching 5 bases. Germline V gives CDR1 LGHNA, CDR2 YNFKEQ. The CDR3 is made up of 17 amino acids. V lost 1 base to trimming and J lost 0 bases, with 16 bases between them. CDR3 nucleotides: TGTGCCAGCAGCCAAGCGCAGACGGGGCCGGGCTCCTACGAGCAGTACTTC. Amino acid sequence: CASSQAQTGPGSYEQYF.

The rearrangement links TRBV5-6 to TRBJ2-1, with 9 nucleotides matching TRBD1. The V and J ends lost 3 bases and 7 bases, in that order; junction bases with no gene match: 5. Germline CDR1 is SGHDT and CDR2 is YYEEEE. The length of the CDR3 is 14 residues. CDR3 sequence: CASSSPGQGNEQFF. DNA for the CDR3: TGTGCCAGCAGCTCACCGGGACAGGGTAATGAGCAGTTCTTC.

The CDR3 spells CASSVDSSTGYTF. In DNA, the CDR3 is TGTGCCAGCAGTGTGGACTCCTCGACTGGCTACACCTTC. The rearrangement links TRBV2 to TRBJ1-2; D gene ambiguous. The CDR3 length is 13 residues. Germline values: CDR1 SNHLY, CDR2 FYNNEI. Trimming removed 4 bases at V and 7 bases at J, with 13 bases between.

The chain employs TRBV6-6 and TRBJ2-7, with 7 bases identical to TRBD1. CDR3 length: 12 residues. V was clipped by 7 bases and J by 7 bases; unmatched bases: 7. Germline CDR1 MNHNY, CDR2 SVGAGI (reference sequence). This CDR3 is CASTPGTAEQYF. DNA of the CDR3: TGTGCCAGCACCCCCGGGACAGCAGAGCAGTACTTC.

The chain employs TRBV29-1 and TRBJ1-1, with a weak D call TRBD1 (5 bases). The length of the CDR3 is 12 residues. The V gene lost 7 bases and the J gene lost 0 bases, with 9 bases spanning the gap. The germline CDR1 and CDR2 sequences are SQVTM and ANQGSEA. The CDR3 loop reads CSGETVNTEAFF. The CDR3 DNA reads as TGCAGCGGCGAGACAGTGAACACTGAAGCTTTCTTT. Using reference TRBV29-1 and TRBJ1-1 for the parts outside the CDR3, the full variable domain is SAVISQKPSRDICQRGTSLTIQCQVDSQVTMMFWYRQQPGQSLTLIATANQGSEATYESGFVIDKFPISRPNLTFSTLTVSNMSPEDSSIYLCSGETVNTEAFFGQGTRLTVV.

The chain recombines TRBV15 with TRBJ2-3; 7 nucleotides align to TRBD1. Per the germline V gene, CDR1 is LNHNV and CDR2 is YYDKDF (reference sequence). CDR3 length equals 12 residues. V dropped 4 bases and J dropped 6; count of bases not matched to a gene: 1. The CDR3 is CATSNRGDTQYF. In DNA form, the CDR3 reads TGTGCCACCAGCAACAGGGGTGATACGCAGTATTTT.

The V gene is TRBV6-5, the J gene TRBJ2-7; tentatively, D is TRBD1 (6 bases). V dropped 2 bases and J dropped 4 bases, with 15 bases sitting between them. This CDR3 is built from 15 residues. The germline gives CDR1 MNHEY, CDR2 SVGAGI. The CDR3: CASSYRQGGPYEQYF. The CDR3, as DNA: TGTGCCAGCAGTTACCGGCAAGGGGGTCCGTACGAGCAGTACTTC.

This chain uses TRBV6-5 with TRBJ2-4, with TRBD1 matching 8 bases. CDR3 length equals 12 residues. The junction had 3 bases not matched to a gene; V was cut back by 8 bases and J by 6 bases. CDR1 is MNHEY and CDR2 is SVGAGI in the germline V gene. CDR3 sequence (DNA): TGTGCCAGCTACGGACAGGGAAACATTCAGTACTTC. Protein: CASYGQGNIQYF.

The CDR3 DNA reads as TGTGCCACCAGCAGAGTCCCAAAACAGGGAAATCATGAGCAGTTCTTC. It yields the protein CATSRVPKQGNHEQFF. The rearrangement uses TRBV15 and TRBJ2-1, with D maybe TRBD1 (6 bases). The germline V gene encodes CDR1 LNHNV and CDR2 YYDKDF (reference sequence). This CDR3 has 16 residues. Trimming pared 1 base from V and 8 bases from J, leaving 18 bases between.